These 8 T cell receptor beta chains originate from one sample sequenced in a study of Ad26.COV2.S vaccination and SARS-CoV-2 variants. The treatment here: roughly 19 received Ad26.COV2.S at low or high dose, single or two shots; about 5 received placebo; per-sample allocation not given. Samples analyzed were those drawn on day 63 after the first vaccine or placebo injection. Repertoires were generated with immunoSEQ multiplex PCR, while TCRdb's copy carries only in-frame clones and drops some. This sample has approximately 480,000 clones; 70% to 90% occur once, and the top ten carry about 13%. The source material was peripheral blood, sampled in a trial of Ad26.COV2.S vaccine versus placebo. The source of these receptors is a person between 18 and 65 years old who received the Ad26.COV2.S COVID-19 vaccine or a placebo.

This chain links TRBV9 with TRBJ2-7; the match to TRBD1 covers 7 bases. V shed 6 bases, J shed 5 bases, and the junction held 11 bases outside the gene matches. There are 14 residues in the CDR3. Per germline, CDR1 SGDLS and CDR2 YYNGEE. CDR3: CASNVAGGNHEQYF. As DNA, the CDR3 is TGTGCCAGCAACGTGGCAGGGGGTAACCACGAGCAGTACTTC.

This clone was seen a handful of times. The chain links TRBV18 to TRBJ1-5; the match to TRBD1 covers 7 bases. The CDR3 contains 14 residues. V was clipped by 5 bases and J by 7 bases; unmatched bases: 8. Germline V gene sequence: CDR1 KGHSH, CDR2 LQKENI. DNA of the CDR3: TGTGCCAGCTCAACGGGACAGAGGAAACAGCCCCAGCATTTT. Translating gives CASSTGQRKQPQHF. Using reference TRBV18 and TRBJ1-5 for the parts outside the CDR3, the full variable domain is NAGVMQNPRHLVRRRGQEARLRCSPMKGHSHVYWYRQLPEEGLKFMVYLQKENIIDESGMPKERFSAEFPKEGPSILRIQQVVRGDSAAYFCASSTGQRKQPQHFGDGTRLSIL.

This clone was picked up a small number of times. The rearrangement links TRBV6-2 or TRBV6-3 to TRBJ2-1, with D perhaps matching TRBD1 (6 bases). Germline CDR1 MNHEY, CDR2 SVGEGT. The CDR3 has 14 amino acids. Trimming pared 6 bases from V and 7 bases from J, leaving 16 bases between. CDR3 in amino acids: CASSGQGLGNEQFF. The CDR3, as DNA: TGTGCCAGCAGCGGTCAGGGGTTGGGAAATGAGCAGTTCTTC.

The V gene is TRBV30, the J gene TRBJ2-1; D is perhaps TRBD1 (5 bases). The CDR3 consists of 11 residues. CDR1 is GTSNPN and CDR2 is SVGIG in the germline V gene (reference sequence). The V end lost 5 bases, the J end lost 5 bases, and 7 bases lay between the germline ends. CDR3 in amino acids: CAWVRDNEQFF. The CDR3 DNA sequence: TGTGCCTGGGTCAGGGACAATGAGCAGTTCTTC. Together with reference TRBV30 and TRBJ2-1, the CDR3 gives the full variable domain: SQTIHQWPATLVQPVGSPLSLECTVEGTSNPNLYWYRQAAGRGLQLLFYSVGIGQISSEVPQNLSASRPQDRQFILSSKKLLLSDSGFYLCAWVRDNEQFFGPGTRLTVL.

This clone was observed a single time. This same CDR3 is encoded by further DNA sequences in the sample. CDR3 DNA sequence: TGTGCCTGGAGTGTAGGTGGCACAGATACGCAGTATTTT. Protein product: CAWSVGGTDTQYF. The chain employs TRBV30 and TRBJ2-3; D unresolved. Looked up from germline, CDR1 is GTSNPN and CDR2 is SVGIG (reference sequence). V shed 0 bases and J shed 1 base, with 5 bases lying between them. The CDR3 sequence is 13 residues long.

CDR3 nucleotide sequence: TGTGCCAGCAGTTATAGGGATCTGAGACAGCCCCAGCATTTT. Amino acid sequence: CASSYRDLRQPQHF. The V gene is TRBV6-6, the J gene TRBJ1-5, with no clear D. V was clipped by 3 bases and J by 7 bases, with 13 bases between them. Germline CDR1 is MNHNY and CDR2 is SVGAGI (reference sequence). The CDR3 loop spans 14 amino acids.

The chain has TRBV28 and TRBJ2-7, with TRBD1 as a possible D gene (6 bases). The CDR3 totals 16 residues. Trimming took 5 bases from V and 3 from J, leaving 20 bases between them. Looked up from germline, CDR1 is MDHEN and CDR2 is SYDVKM. The DNA of the CDR3 is TGTGCCAGCAGTCCGACCACGGGACAACTATTCTACGAGCAGTACTTC. Protein: CASSPTTGQLFYEQYF.

The chain carries TRBV7-9 and TRBJ2-1; 8 nucleotides agree with TRBD2. This CDR3 spans 18 amino acids. Germline trimming cut 1 base from V and 0 bases from J; bases unmatched to any gene: 8. Germline assignment: CDR1 SEHNR and CDR2 FQNEAQ (reference sequence). CDR3 amino acids: CASSLVVRGGSSYNEQFF. The CDR3 region has the DNA TGTGCCAGCAGCTTAGTGGTTCGGGGGGGAAGCTCCTACAATGAGCAGTTCTTC.